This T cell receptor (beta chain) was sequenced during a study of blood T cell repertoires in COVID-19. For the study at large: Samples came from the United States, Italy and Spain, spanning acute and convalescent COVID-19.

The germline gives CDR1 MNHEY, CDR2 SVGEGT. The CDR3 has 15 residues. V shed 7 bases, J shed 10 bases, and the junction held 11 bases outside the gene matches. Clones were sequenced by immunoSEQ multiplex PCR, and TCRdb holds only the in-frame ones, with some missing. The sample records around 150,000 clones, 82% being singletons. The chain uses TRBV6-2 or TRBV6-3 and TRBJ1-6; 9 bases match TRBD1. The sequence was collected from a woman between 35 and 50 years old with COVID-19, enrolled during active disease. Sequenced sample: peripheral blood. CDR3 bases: TGTGCCAGCATCCCATCGGGACAGGGAGGATCACCCCTCCACTTT. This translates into CASIPSGQGGSPLHF.